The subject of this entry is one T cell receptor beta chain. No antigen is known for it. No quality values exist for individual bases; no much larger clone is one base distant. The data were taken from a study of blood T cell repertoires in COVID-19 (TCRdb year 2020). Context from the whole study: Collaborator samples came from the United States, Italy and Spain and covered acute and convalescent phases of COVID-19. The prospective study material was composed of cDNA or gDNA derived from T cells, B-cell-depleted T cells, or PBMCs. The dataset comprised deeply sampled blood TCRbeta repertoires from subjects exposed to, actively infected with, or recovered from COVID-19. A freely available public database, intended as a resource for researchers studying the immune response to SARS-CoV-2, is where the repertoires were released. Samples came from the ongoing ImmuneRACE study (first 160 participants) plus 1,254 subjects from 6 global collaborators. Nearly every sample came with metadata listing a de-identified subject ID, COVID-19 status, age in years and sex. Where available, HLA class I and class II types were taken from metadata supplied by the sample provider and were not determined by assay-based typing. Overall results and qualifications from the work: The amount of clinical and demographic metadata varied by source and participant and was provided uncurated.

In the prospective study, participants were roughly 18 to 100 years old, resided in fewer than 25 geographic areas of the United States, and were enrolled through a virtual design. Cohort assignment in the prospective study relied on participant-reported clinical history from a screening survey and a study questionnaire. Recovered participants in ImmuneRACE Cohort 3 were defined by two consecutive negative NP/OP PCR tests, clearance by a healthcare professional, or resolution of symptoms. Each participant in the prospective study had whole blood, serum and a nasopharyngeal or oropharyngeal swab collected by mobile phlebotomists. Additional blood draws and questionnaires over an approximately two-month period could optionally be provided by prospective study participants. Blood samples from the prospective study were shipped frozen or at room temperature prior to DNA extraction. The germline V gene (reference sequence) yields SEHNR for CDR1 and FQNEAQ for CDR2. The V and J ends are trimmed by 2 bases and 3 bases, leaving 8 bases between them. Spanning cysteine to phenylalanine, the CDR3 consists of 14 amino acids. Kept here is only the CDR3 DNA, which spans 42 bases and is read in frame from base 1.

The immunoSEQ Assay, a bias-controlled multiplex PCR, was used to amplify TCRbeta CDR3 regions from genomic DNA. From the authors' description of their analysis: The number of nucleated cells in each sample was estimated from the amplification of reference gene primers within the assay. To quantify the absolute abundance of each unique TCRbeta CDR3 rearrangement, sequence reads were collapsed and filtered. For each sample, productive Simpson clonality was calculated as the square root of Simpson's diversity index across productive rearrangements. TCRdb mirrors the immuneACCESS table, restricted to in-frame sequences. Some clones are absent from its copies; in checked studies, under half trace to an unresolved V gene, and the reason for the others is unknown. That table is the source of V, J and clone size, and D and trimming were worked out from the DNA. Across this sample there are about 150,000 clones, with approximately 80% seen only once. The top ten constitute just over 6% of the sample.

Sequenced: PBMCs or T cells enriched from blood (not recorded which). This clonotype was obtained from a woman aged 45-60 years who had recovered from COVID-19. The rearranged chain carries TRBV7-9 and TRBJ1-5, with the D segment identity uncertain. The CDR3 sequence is CASSLSPVNQPQHF. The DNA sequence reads TGTGCCAGCAGCTTAAGTCCGGTCAATCAGCCCCAGCATTTT. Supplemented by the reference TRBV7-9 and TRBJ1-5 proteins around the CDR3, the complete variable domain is DTGVSQNPRHKITKRGQNVTFRCDPISEHNRLYWYRQTLGQGPEFLTYFQNEAQLEKSRLLSDRFSAERPKGSFSTLEIQRTEQGDSAMYLCASSLSPVNQPQHFGDGTRLSIL.